Shown below are 28 T cell receptor beta chains from a single sample sequenced in a study of T-cell reconstitution after alpha-beta-depleted transplantation in children. TCRbeta library preparation incorporated unique molecular identifiers. TCRdb passed the PCR reads through MiXCR, listing each CDR3 protein once. The repertoire holds fewer than 700,000 distinct CDR3 sequences, approximately 12% seen once, with around 2.2% in the top ten. The material sequenced was PBMCs, mostly from graft donor cells, taken 360 days after TCRalphabeta/CD19-depleted stem cell transplant. These receptors were taken from a male patient under 18 who had a stem cell transplant for acute myeloid leukemia, so the T cells may come from the graft donor.

This clonotype was counted between two and nine times. The chain uses TRBV24-1 and TRBJ2-5, with D perhaps assigned TRBD1 or TRBD2 (5 bases each). The CDR3 consists of 17 residues. Germline V gene data show CDR1 as KGHDR and CDR2 as SFDVKD. The V gene lost 4 bases and the J gene lost 7 bases, with 24 bases spanning the gap. CDR3 DNA sequence: TGTGCCACCAGTGACTCGCCGGGGCCAGTGTCCATAGGGACCCAGTACTTC. It yields the protein CATSDSPGPVSIGTQYF.

This clonotype was seen at least ten times. J is TRBJ2-3 and V is TRBV5-1; maybe TRBD2 (6 bases). Germline-derived CDR1 and CDR2 are SGHRS and YFSETQ. There are 16 residues in the CDR3. V lost 4 bases, J lost 0 bases, and 15 bases lay in between. The chain's CDR3 is CASSPLSGVSTDTQYF. CDR3 sequence (DNA): TGCGCCAGCAGCCCGCTATCGGGGGTCAGCACAGATACGCAGTATTTT.

This clonotype was seen at least ten times. The CDR3 region has the DNA TGTGCCAGCAGCCCTGGGGGGGGTCGTACCTACGAGCAGTACTTC. This sequence encodes CASSPGGGRTYEQYF. The J gene is TRBJ2-7, the V gene TRBV9; 7 nucleotides align to TRBD2. Germline CDR1 and CDR2: SGDLS and YYNGEE. V lost 4 bases, J lost 2 bases, and 9 bases stayed unmatched. CDR3 length: 15 amino acids.

This clonotype was counted between two and nine times. The rearrangement joins TRBV27 to TRBJ2-3; D is unresolved. V was clipped by 3 bases and J by 2 bases, with 9 bases between them. Germline CDR1 is MNHEY and CDR2 is SMNVEV (reference sequence). This CDR3 is built from 14 residues. CDR3 sequence: CASSFLPPTDTQYF. The DNA of the CDR3 is TGTGCCAGCAGTTTCCTCCCCCCCACAGATACGCAGTATTTT.

This clonotype was detected only a few times. The J gene is TRBJ2-1, the V gene TRBV30; D is ambiguous. V was cut by 7 bases and J by 10 bases, with 5 bases left in between. Germline CDR1 and CDR2: GTSNPN and SVGIG (reference sequence). The CDR3 contains 8 residues. The CDR3 reads CAYGEQFF. The CDR3 DNA follows: TGTGCCTATGGGGAGCAGTTCTTC.

The chain is built from TRBV20-1 and TRBJ2-1, with TRBD1 matching 11 bases. This CDR3 is built from 15 residues. CDR1 and CDR2 (germline): DFQATT, SNEGSKA (reference sequence). With 0 bases clipped from V and 9 bases from J, the junction kept 7 bases outside the gene matches. The CDR3 DNA sequence: TGCAGTGCTAGAGACGGGACAGGGGGGCTTTCTGAGCAGTTCTTC. Its translation: CSARDGTGGLSEQFF.

This sequence joins TRBV11-1 and TRBJ2-6; 7 nucleotides agree with TRBD1. The CDR3 is 19 residues long. Germline assignment: CDR1 SGHAT and CDR2 FQDESV (reference sequence). Losses at the gene ends were 1 base for V and 2 bases for J; bases not matched to a gene: 11. CDR3 sequence: CASSLVSPTGHPGANVLTF. CDR3 sequence (DNA): TGTGCCAGCAGCTTAGTTTCCCCGACAGGGCACCCTGGGGCCAACGTCCTGACTTTC.

This rearrangement joins TRBV28 to TRBJ2-3; TRBD1 is a possible D gene (6 bases). This CDR3 has 16 residues. V shed 2 bases and J shed 0 bases, with 12 bases lying between them. Germline V gene sequence: CDR1 MDHEN, CDR2 SYDVKM. CDR3 coding DNA: TGTGCCAGCAGTTTAGGGTCGACAGGTAGCACAGATACGCAGTATTTT. It is translated as CASSLGSTGSTDTQYF.

The chain is built from TRBV7-3 and TRBJ2-1; perhaps TRBD2 as D (5 bases). The CDR3 length is 15 residues. Deletions cut 4 bases from V and 3 bases from J, with 13 bases between. The germline V gene encodes CDR1 SGHTA and CDR2 FQGTGA. The CDR3 loop is CASSWEIGLYNEQFF. The CDR3 coding sequence is TGTGCCAGCAGCTGGGAGATAGGCCTCTACAATGAGCAGTTCTTC.

There are many counts of this clonotype. The chain couples TRBV12-3 or TRBV12-4 to TRBJ2-7; 8 bases are a match to TRBD2. Trimming at V came to 5 bases and at J to 3 bases, leaving 6 bases not matched to a gene. The CDR3 sequence is 14 residues long. The CDR3 coding sequence is TGTGCCAGCAGTCGGGAGGGGTGGAACTACGAGCAGTACTTC. This codes for CASSREGWNYEQYF.

V usage is TRBV29-1 and J usage is TRBJ2-7, with 13 positions matching TRBD2. Germline CDR1 reads SQVTM; CDR2 reads ANQGSEA. Trimming took 0 bases from V and 4 from J; bases not matched to a gene: 6. CDR3 length: 16 residues. In DNA, the CDR3 is TGCAGCGTTGAAGATCAACTAGCGGGAGGGTTGTACGAGCAGTACTTC. Protein: CSVEDQLAGGLYEQYF.

This sequence joins TRBV20-1 and TRBJ2-1; 10 bases are shared with TRBD2. Trimming cost V 0 bases and J 1 base; bases outside gene matches: 9. The germline CDR1 and CDR2 sequences are DFQATT and SNEGSKA (reference sequence). The CDR3 is 18 residues long. CDR3 sequence (DNA): TGCAGTGCTAGAGATCCGGGTACAGCGGGAGGGTCCTACAATGAGCAGTTCTTC. Its protein product is CSARDPGTAGGSYNEQFF.

This chain links TRBV18 with TRBJ2-3; maybe TRBD2 (6 bases). The CDR3 has 13 residues. V lost 3 bases, J lost 5 bases, and 9 bases lay in between. Germline CDR1 KGHSH, CDR2 LQKENI. In DNA form, the CDR3 reads TGTGCCAGCTCACCGACGGGAGTAGATACGCAGTATTTT. Translation gives CASSPTGVDTQYF.

The sample holds a few counts of this clonotype. This chain joins TRBV7-9 and TRBJ2-3, with 8 positions matching TRBD2. CDR3 length equals 16 residues. Per the germline V gene, CDR1 is SEHNR and CDR2 is FQNEAQ (reference sequence). The J segment lost 2 bases and the V segment lost 5 bases, leaving 9 bases of the junction unmatched. The CDR3 loop reads CASSAPGTRTTDTQYF. In DNA form, the CDR3 reads TGTGCCAGCAGCGCTCCCGGGACTAGGACCACAGATACGCAGTATTTT.

V and J are TRBV5-6 and TRBJ1-6; unclear D gene. The V gene's germline CDR1 is SGHDT and CDR2 YYEEEE. V was clipped by 2 bases and J by 10 bases, with 13 bases between them. The CDR3 contains 14 residues. The CDR3 bases are TGTGCCAGCAGCTTAGTGACTACAGACTCACCCCTCCACTTT. This encodes CASSLVTTDSPLHF.

This clonotype was seen ten or more times. The chain couples TRBV12-3 or TRBV12-4 to TRBJ2-5, with 11 bases lining up with TRBD1. The ends lost 6 bases at V and 5 bases at J; junction bases unmatched: 8. The CDR3 is 15 residues long. The CDR3 protein is CASSPGQGAWETQYF. In DNA form, the CDR3 reads TGTGCCAGCAGCCCCGGACAGGGGGCATGGGAGACCCAGTACTTC.

The V and J genes are TRBV6-2 or TRBV6-3 and TRBJ2-1, with D perhaps TRBD1 (6 bases). CDR1 is MNHEY, CDR2 SVGEGT, per germline. Trimming left V 8 bases short and J 6 bases short, with 11 bases between. The CDR3 is 12 residues long. DNA of the CDR3: TGTGCCAGCCTGGGGGCTACCAATGAGCAGTTCTTC. Translated: CASLGATNEQFF.

V and J are TRBV7-3 and TRBJ1-1; TRBD1 matches 10 bases. Germline trimming cut 7 bases from V and 4 bases from J; bases unmatched to any gene: 9. Germline loops: CDR1 SGHTA, CDR2 FQGTGA. The CDR3 is 15 amino acids. The chain's CDR3 is CASTQGQGGSTEAFF. In DNA, the CDR3 is TGTGCCAGCACTCAAGGACAGGGGGGGAGCACTGAAGCTTTCTTT.

This clonotype was seen only a few times. The rearrangement links TRBV7-9 to TRBJ2-1; D is ambiguous. V lost 5 bases, J lost 3 bases, and 14 bases lay in between. The CDR3 has 15 residues. Germline V gene lookup returns CDR1 SEHNR and CDR2 FQNEAQ (reference sequence). The CDR3 region is CASSPLVTNYNEQFF. In DNA form, the CDR3 reads TGTGCCAGCAGCCCTCTAGTGACAAACTACAATGAGCAGTTCTTC.

A few counts support this clonotype. The chain carries TRBV12-3 or TRBV12-4 and TRBJ1-5; TRBD1 matches 11 bases. V dropped 6 bases and J dropped 5; count of bases not matched to a gene: 9. The CDR3 loop spans 16 amino acids. CDR3: CASSLPMGQGDQPQHF. The CDR3 region has the DNA TGTGCCAGCAGCCTACCTATGGGACAGGGGGATCAGCCCCAGCATTTT.

V and J are TRBV20-1 and TRBJ2-3; tentative D call: TRBD2 (6 bases). CDR3 length: 16 amino acids. Looked up from germline, CDR1 is DFQATT and CDR2 is SNEGSKA (reference sequence). Trimming removed 4 bases from V and 2 bases from J, with 19 bases in between. As DNA, the CDR3 is TGCAGTGCTACCTACGAGGGCGGGGTCCTCACAGATACGCAGTATTTT. This sequence encodes CSATYEGGVLTDTQYF.

This clonotype was seen a few times. The J gene is TRBJ1-1, the V gene TRBV12-3 or TRBV12-4, with D possibly being TRBD1 (5 bases). The CDR3 extends over 14 amino acids. V lost 3 bases and J lost 2, with 10 bases in between. The CDR3 sequence is CASSLFQGNTEAFF. The CDR3 DNA is TGTGCCAGCAGTTTGTTTCAGGGAAACACTGAAGCTTTCTTT.

This clonotype was found many times. The V call is TRBV12-3 or TRBV12-4, the J call TRBJ2-7, with D possibly being TRBD1 (6 bases). V gave up 1 base and J gave up 6 bases, with 13 bases separating them. CDR3 size: 14 residues. Here the CDR3 DNA reads TGTGCCAGCAGTTTAGGGGGGCCCCTAGCCGAGCAGTACTTC. This sequence encodes CASSLGGPLAEQYF.

This clonotype was detected many times. The V and J genes are TRBV29-1 and TRBJ2-7; possibly TRBD1 or TRBD2 for D (5 bases each). Trimming took off 4 bases at V and 4 bases at J, with 11 bases between the two ends. The CDR3 is 12 amino acids. Germline values: CDR1 SQVTM, CDR2 ANQGSEA. This chain's CDR3 is CSVGGASYEQYF. DNA for the CDR3: TGCAGCGTTGGAGGGGCTTCGTACGAGCAGTACTTC.

The chain couples TRBV15 to TRBJ2-5, with 7 bases fitting TRBD1. This CDR3 is built from 16 residues. Germline lookup yields CDR1 LNHNV and CDR2 YYDKDF (reference sequence). The V and J ends lost 0 bases and 5 bases, in that order; junction bases with no gene match: 9. CDR3 protein: CATSRELQGLEETQYF. The CDR3, as DNA: TGTGCCACCAGCAGAGAACTACAGGGGTTGGAGGAGACCCAGTACTTC.

The V gene is TRBV20-1, the J gene TRBJ2-7, with D unresolved. The CDR3 runs to 13 residues. The germline V and J ends were trimmed by 5 bases and 2 bases, with 13 bases remaining between them. CDR1 and CDR2 (germline): DFQATT, SNEGSKA (reference sequence). The CDR3 DNA sequence: TGCAGTGCTCGCGGTCCTGGGGCCTACGAGCAGTACTTC. It is translated as CSARGPGAYEQYF.

This clonotype appeared a few times. The V and J genes are TRBV7-2 and TRBJ2-4; perhaps TRBD2 as D (5 bases). This CDR3 comprises 17 residues. Trimming removed 3 bases at V and 2 bases at J, with 17 bases between. Germline values: CDR1 SGHTA, CDR2 FQGNSA. The CDR3 sequence: CASSFPARGITKNIQYF. The DNA of the CDR3 is TGTGCCAGCAGCTTCCCAGCGCGAGGGATAACCAAAAACATTCAGTACTTC. The variable domain in full, with the rest retrieved from reference TRBV7-2 and TRBJ2-4, is GAGVSQSPSNKVTEKGKDVELRCDPISGHTALYWYRQSLGQGLEFLIYFQGNSAPDKSGLPSDRFSAERTGGSVSTLTIQRTQQEDSAVYLCASSFPARGITKNIQYFGAGTRLSVL.

This clonotype was found a few times. The V and J genes are TRBV4-2 and TRBJ2-1, with 10 positions matching TRBD2. The CDR3 extends over 16 amino acids. V trimming: 1 base; J trimming: 7 bases; junction bases outside the gene matches: 7. From germline, CDR1 is LGHNA and CDR2 YNFKEQ. The CDR3 is CASSQGGGLAWNEQFF. The DNA for the CDR3 is TGTGCCAGCAGCCAAGGGGGGGGACTAGCGTGGAATGAGCAGTTCTTC.